A single sample gave rise to the 6 T cell receptor beta chains below, sequenced in a study of Graves' ophthalmopathy and Graves' hyperthyroidism. Amplification targeted the TCR beta CDR3 regions, with RNA transcripts as the source material. HTBI primers were employed in first-round RT-PCR, then a second-round multiplex PCR followed. From the multiplex PCR reads, TCRdb called clonotypes with MiXCR, one entry per CDR3 protein. The sample includes hundreds of thousands of distinct CDR3 sequences, about 16% of them seen just once. Material: peripheral blood. Receptors originate from a woman aged 18-29 years with stable Graves' hyperthyroidism.

A remark on this clonotype: A much larger clone differs from this one at a single base, so this may be a read error. The chain recombines TRBV7-2 with TRBJ2-2; 7 bases match TRBD1. Per the germline V gene, CDR1 is SGHTA and CDR2 is FQGNSA. The CDR3 length is 14 residues. This CDR3 reads CASSLYRGNGELCF. CDR3 DNA: TGTGCCAGCAGTCTCTACAGGGGAAACGGGGAGCTGTGTTTT. Using reference TRBV7-2 and TRBJ2-2 for the parts outside the CDR3, the full variable domain is GAGVSQSPSNKVTEKGKDVELRCDPISGHTALYWYRQSLGQGLEFLIYFQGNSAPDKSGLPSDRFSAERTGGSVSTLTIQRTQQEDSAVYLCASSLYRGNGELCFGEGSRLTVL.

This clonotype showed up many times. This chain links TRBV12-3 or TRBV12-4 with TRBJ1-1; TRBD1 agrees at 7 bases. CDR3 length: 15 residues. J was trimmed by 4 bases and V by 8 bases; bases with no gene match: 13. This CDR3 is CASGRTGAGITEAFF. The CDR3 DNA reads TGTGCCAGCGGCCGGACAGGCGCGGGAATCACTGAAGCTTTCTTT.

This clonotype appeared once. This sequence joins TRBV2 and TRBJ2-5; the D is unclear. Per the germline V gene, CDR1 is SNHLY and CDR2 is FYNNEI. The germline V and J ends were trimmed by 4 bases and 2 bases, with 8 bases remaining between them. The CDR3 runs to 13 residues. The DNA of the CDR3 is TGTGCCAGCAGTGTTGAACAGCAAGAGACCCAGTACTTC. Amino acid sequence: CASSVEQQETQYF.

There are many counts of this clonotype. The chain combines TRBV11-2 with TRBJ1-1; D unclear. Trimming removed 1 base from V and 5 bases from J, with 11 bases in between. Germline-derived CDR1 and CDR2 are SGHAT and FQNNGV. This CDR3 spans 14 amino acids. CDR3 loop: CASSLVGMGTEAFF. The CDR3 DNA follows: TGTGCCAGCAGCTTAGTAGGGATGGGGACTGAAGCTTTCTTT.

This clonotype was seen at least ten times. The V call is TRBV20-1, the J call TRBJ1-1; possibly TRBD1 for D (6 bases). The CDR3 is 16 amino acids. Germline V CDR1 and CDR2: DFQATT, SNEGSKA (reference sequence). The V end was cut by 2 bases, the J end by 1 base, with 17 bases between. CDR3 protein: CSARKLRGGPNTEAFF. Here the CDR3 DNA reads TGCAGTGCTAGAAAATTGAGAGGGGGTCCGAACACTGAAGCTTTCTTT.

This clonotype came up many times. CDR3 sequence (DNA): TGTGCCAGCAGTTTAAGAATCAGATACACTGAAGCTTTCTTT. This gives the protein CASSLRIRYTEAFF. This chain connects TRBV12-3 or TRBV12-4 to TRBJ1-1; D call uncertain. The CDR3 has 14 residues. V gave up 2 bases and J gave up 3 bases, with 10 bases separating them.